Listed below are T cell receptor beta chains from one sample, sequenced in a study of blood T cell repertoires in COVID-19. Sequencing used immunoSEQ multiplex PCR; TCRdb keeps in-frame clones, though not all of them. Here the sample spans 53,000 or so clones, roughly 90% being singletons. The sequenced material came from peripheral blood. These receptors all come from a man of 80 years or more with acute or convalescent COVID-19. CDR3s include the opening cysteine and the closing phenylalanine or tryptophan. A D gene is named only where the DNA matches it firmly. Clone size is stated in some rows and not others, as once, few, many or a class when expanded.

V: TRBV5-1
D: .
J: TRBJ2-5
size: .
CDR3: CASSFNGEETQYF
DNA: TGCGCCAGCAGCTTCAACGGAGAAGAGACCCAGTACTTC

V: TRBV27
D: .
J: TRBJ2-7
size: few
CDR3: CASSSDGGYEQYF
DNA: TGTGCCAGCAGTTCGGACGGGGGATACGAGCAGTACTTC

V: TRBV5-1
D: .
J: TRBJ2-5
size: .
CDR3: CASSASGVQGGETQYF
DNA: TGCGCCAGCAGCGCCTCAGGGGTGCAGGGTGGAGAGACCCAGTACTTC

V: TRBV14
D: .
J: TRBJ2-6
size: .
CDR3: CASSQRTSGRSGANVLTF
DNA: TGTGCCAGCAGCCAAAGAACTTCAGGGCGCTCTGGGGCCAACGTCCTGACTTTC

V: TRBV7-9
D: .
J: TRBJ2-6
size: .
CDR3: CASSPRLSGANVLTF
DNA: TGTGCCAGCAGCCCGCGACTTTCTGGGGCCAACGTCCTGACTTTC

V: TRBV5-6
D: TRBD1
J: TRBJ1-6
size: .
CDR3: CASSLYRGNSPLHF
DNA: TGTGCCAGCAGCTTGTACAGGGGCAATTCACCCCTCCACTTT

V: TRBV6-5
D: TRBD1
J: TRBJ2-3
size: .
CDR3: CASSKARGRTDTQYF
DNA: TGTGCCAGCAGCAAAGCGAGGGGGCGTACAGATACGCAGTATTTT

V: TRBV19
D: TRBD1
J: TRBJ2-7
size: .
CDR3: CASAGQGLYEQYF
DNA: TGTGCCAGTGCGGGACAGGGGCTTTACGAGCAGTACTTC

V: TRBV19
D: .
J: TRBJ1-2
size: .
CDR3: CASSIGARYGYTF
DNA: TGTGCCAGTAGTATAGGAGCGCGCTATGGCTACACCTTC

V: TRBV7-2
D: TRBD1
J: TRBJ2-2
size: .
CDR3: CASSLVTGGTGELFF
DNA: TGTGCCAGCAGCTTAGTAACAGGGGGCACCGGGGAGCTGTTTTTT

V: TRBV5-1
D: .
J: TRBJ1-1
size: .
CDR3: CASSLVAGDTEAFF
DNA: TGCGCCAGCAGCTTGGTAGCGGGGGACACTGAGGCTTTCTTT

V: TRBV12-3/TRBV12-4
D: TRBD1
J: TRBJ1-4
size: .
CDR3: CASSWTGGEKLFF
DNA: TGTGCCAGCAGTTGGACAGGGGGTGAAAAACTGTTTTTT

V: TRBV27
D: .
J: TRBJ2-7
size: .
CDR3: CASSPSGRRYEQYF
DNA: TGTGCCAGCAGCCCCTCAGGGCGAAGATACGAGCAGTACTTC

V: TRBV18
D: TRBD1
J: TRBJ1-3
size: .
CDR3: CASSGGQGTRGTIYF
DNA: TGTGCCAGCTCAGGCGGACAGGGGACGAGGGGCACCATATATTTT

V: TRBV19
D: TRBD1
J: TRBJ1-1
size: .
CDR3: CASSIGTGPMNTEAFF
DNA: TGTGCCAGTAGTATAGGGACAGGGCCCATGAACACTGAAGCTTTCTTT

V: TRBV29-1
D: TRBD1
J: TRBJ1-1
size: .
CDR3: CSVGTGENTEAFF
DNA: TGCAGCGTTGGTACAGGGGAGAACACTGAAGCTTTCTTT

V: TRBV28
D: TRBD2
J: TRBJ2-1
size: once
CDR3: CASSHSSGGALEQFF
DNA: TGTGCCAGCAGCCACTCTAGCGGGGGGGCCCTTGAGCAGTTCTTC

V: TRBV6-5
D: .
J: TRBJ2-5
size: once
CDR3: CATSWTAQETQYF
DNA: TGTGCCACCTCGTGGACAGCACAAGAGACCCAGTACTTC

V: TRBV20-1
D: .
J: TRBJ2-5
size: .
CDR3: CSASGQRGETQYF
DNA: TGCAGTGCTAGTGGACAGCGGGGAGAGACCCAGTACTTC

V: TRBV11-2
D: .
J: TRBJ2-7
size: .
CDR3: CASSFTGVFYEQYF
DNA: TGTGCCAGCAGCTTTACAGGCGTCTTCTACGAGCAGTACTTC

V: TRBV3-1/TRBV3-2
D: TRBD1
J: TRBJ2-3
size: .
CDR3: CASSPETGGSTDTQYF
DNA: TGTGCCAGCAGCCCGGAGACAGGGGGGAGCACAGATACGCAGTATTTT

V: TRBV24-1
D: TRBD1
J: TRBJ2-2
size: .
CDR3: CATSDTGGGVTGELFF
DNA: TGTGCCACCAGTGATACAGGGGGCGGAGTAACCGGGGAGCTGTTTTTT

V: TRBV30
D: TRBD1
J: TRBJ1-3
size: .
CDR3: CAQMDRVRGNTIYF
DNA: TGTGCCCAGATGGACAGGGTCAGGGGAAACACCATATATTTT

V: TRBV5-1
D: .
J: TRBJ2-2
size: .
CDR3: CASSLEAGPLMTGELFF
DNA: TGCGCCAGCAGCTTGGAGGCAGGGCCTCTTATGACCGGGGAGCTGTTTTTT

V: TRBV6-5
D: .
J: TRBJ1-5
size: .
CDR3: CASGSGVGQPQHF
DNA: TGTGCTAGCGGGTCAGGGGTGGGTCAGCCCCAGCATTTT

V: TRBV5-1
D: TRBD1
J: TRBJ2-7
size: .
CDR3: CASSLARGHYEQYF
DNA: TGCGCCAGCAGCTTAGCCAGGGGGCACTACGAGCAGTACTTC

V: TRBV5-1
D: TRBD1
J: TRBJ2-5
size: .
CDR3: CASSSGTGGETQYF
DNA: TGCGCCAGCAGCTCGGGGACAGGGGGAGAGACCCAGTACTTC

V: TRBV7-9
D: .
J: TRBJ1-4
size: .
CDR3: CASSQRGEKLFF
DNA: TGTGCCAGCAGCCAGAGGGGGGAAAAACTGTTTTTT

V: TRBV2
D: TRBD2
J: TRBJ2-3
size: .
CDR3: CASSDGLAGTPGADTQYF
DNA: TGTGCCAGCAGTGATGGGCTAGCGGGGACCCCGGGGGCAGATACGCAGTATTTT

V: TRBV10-3
D: .
J: TRBJ1-2
size: .
CDR3: CAISDHNRVDGYTF
DNA: TGTGCCATCAGTGACCATAATCGGGTCGATGGCTACACCTTC

V: TRBV5-1
D: .
J: TRBJ1-2
size: .
CDR3: CASSLGLGLIGGYTF
DNA: TGCGCCAGCAGCTTGGGACTGGGGCTGATTGGGGGCTACACCTTC

V: TRBV21-1
D: .
J: TRBJ1-5
size: .
CDR3: CASSKIRPQHF
DNA: TGTGCCAGCAGCAAAATTCGGCCCCAGCATTTT

V: TRBV27
D: TRBD1
J: TRBJ1-6
size: .
CDR3: CASSFRQGNSPLHF
DNA: TGTGCCAGCAGTTTCCGACAGGGGAATTCACCCCTCCACTTT

V: TRBV2
D: .
J: TRBJ1-6
size: .
CDR3: CASIPGRGYNSPLHF
DNA: TGTGCCAGCATCCCCGGAAGAGGCTATAATTCACCCCTCCACTTT

V: TRBV3-1/TRBV3-2
D: .
J: TRBJ1-5
size: .
CDR3: CASSQDYNQPQHF
DNA: TGTGCCAGCAGCCAAGACTACAATCAGCCCCAGCATTTT

V: TRBV25-1
D: .
J: TRBJ1-4
size: .
CDR3: CASSDPRGNEKLFF
DNA: TGTGCCAGCAGTGACCCCCGGGGTAATGAAAAACTGTTTTTT

V: TRBV7-9
D: .
J: TRBJ2-2
size: .
CDR3: CASSSPGSRGGTNTGELFF
DNA: TGTGCCAGCAGCTCCCCTGGGTCTAGGGGTGGTACGAACACCGGGGAGCTGTTTTTT

V: TRBV23-1
D: TRBD1
J: TRBJ2-7
size: .
CDR3: CASSQTTGTYEQYF
DNA: TGCGCCAGCAGTCAAACGACAGGGACGTACGAGCAGTACTTC

V: TRBV30
D: .
J: TRBJ1-4
size: .
CDR3: CAWNQGTNEKLFF
DNA: TGTGCCTGGAATCAGGGGACTAATGAAAAACTGTTTTTT

V: TRBV28
D: .
J: TRBJ1-1
size: .
CDR3: CASSRRVNTEAFF
DNA: TGTGCCAGCAGTCGCAGGGTGAACACTGAAGCTTTCTTT

V: TRBV10-2
D: .
J: TRBJ1-1
size: .
CDR3: CASSARAENTEAFF
DNA: TGCGCCAGCAGTGCCAGGGCCGAGAACACTGAAGCTTTCTTT

V: TRBV18
D: TRBD1
J: TRBJ1-6
size: .
CDR3: CASSPGQGNRNSPLHF
DNA: TGTGCCAGCTCACCGGGACAGGGGAATAGAAATTCACCCCTCCACTTT

V: TRBV11-2
D: .
J: TRBJ2-7
size: .
CDR3: CASSLAPGRNYEQYF
DNA: TGTGCCAGCAGCTTAGCCCCAGGGCGCAACTACGAGCAGTACTTC

V: TRBV5-1
D: .
J: TRBJ1-2
size: few
CDR3: CASSLLGGGYTF
DNA: TGCGCCAGCAGCTTGTTGGGGGGAGGCTACACCTTC

V: TRBV6-5
D: .
J: TRBJ2-2
size: .
CDR3: CASSSLPQLTGELFF
DNA: TGTGCCAGCAGTTCCCTCCCACAGTTGACCGGGGAGCTGTTTTTT

V: TRBV30
D: .
J: TRBJ1-6
size: .
CDR3: CAWMKGGSSYNSPLHF
DNA: TGTGCCTGGATGAAGGGGGGGAGCTCCTATAATTCACCCCTCCACTTT

V: TRBV6-5
D: .
J: TRBJ1-6
size: .
CDR3: CASTPGGKNSPLHF
DNA: TGTGCCAGCACCCCGGGAGGGAAAAATTCACCCCTCCACTTT

V: TRBV12-3/TRBV12-4
D: .
J: TRBJ2-5
size: .
CDR3: CASCPSQETQYF
DNA: TGTGCCAGCTGTCCCAGCCAAGAGACCCAGTACTTC

V: TRBV7-2
D: TRBD2
J: TRBJ2-1
size: .
CDR3: CASSFLAGNQFF
DNA: TGTGCCAGCAGCTTCCTAGCGGGGAACCAGTTCTTC

V: TRBV24-1
D: .
J: TRBJ2-3
size: .
CDR3: CATSDLQRVSDTQYF
DNA: TGTGCCACCAGTGATTTGCAACGGGTTTCAGATACGCAGTATTTT

V: TRBV29-1
D: .
J: TRBJ1-1
size: .
CDR3: CSASGFENTEAFF
DNA: TGCAGCGCTTCAGGGTTTGAGAACACTGAAGCTTTCTTT

V: TRBV15
D: .
J: TRBJ1-3
size: few
CDR3: CATSRGVTGNTIYF
DNA: TGTGCCACCAGCAGGGGAGTAACTGGAAACACCATATATTTT

V: TRBV5-1
D: TRBD1
J: TRBJ2-7
size: .
CDR3: CASSLETGDEQYF
DNA: TGCGCCAGCAGCTTGGAGACAGGGGATGAGCAGTACTTC

V: TRBV5-1
D: .
J: TRBJ2-7
size: .
CDR3: CASRADNYEQYF
DNA: TGCGCCAGCAGGGCTGACAATTACGAGCAGTACTTC

V: TRBV3-1/TRBV3-2
D: TRBD1
J: TRBJ1-2
size: .
CDR3: CASSPTQGQGNYGYTF
DNA: TGTGCCAGCAGCCCCACTCAGGGACAGGGGAACTATGGCTACACCTTC

V: TRBV19
D: TRBD1
J: TRBJ2-1
size: once
CDR3: CASSMGGQGVDEQFF
DNA: TGTGCCAGTAGTATGGGGGGACAGGGGGTCGATGAGCAGTTCTTC

V: TRBV30
D: .
J: TRBJ2-6
size: .
CDR3: CAWSGVSGQSSGANVLTF
DNA: TGTGCCTGGAGCGGAGTCAGTGGACAGAGTTCCGGGGCCAACGTCCTGACTTTC